This T cell receptor (beta chain) was obtained from a study of metastatic and nonmetastatic thyroid tumors. TCRdb re-called the PCR reads via MiXCR. The repertoire holds 30,000 to 40,000 clones, with 35% to 45% as singletons. The CDR3 extends over 15 amino acids. V was clipped by 6 bases and J by 1 base, with 13 bases between them. Per germline, CDR1 MNHNS and CDR2 SASEGT. Prior to thyroid surgery, none of the patients had received any treatment. Sequencing input: tumor tissue. The TCR originated in a female donor with papillary thyroid cancer or a benign thyroid nodule (not recorded which). Some clones in this sample may be carry-over from other donors' samples. The chain has TRBV6-1 and TRBJ1-5; no clear D. CDR3 amino acids: CASRRDRVSNQPQHF. DNA of the CDR3: TGTGCCAGCAGACGGGATCGTGTCAGCAATCAGCCCCAGCATTTT.